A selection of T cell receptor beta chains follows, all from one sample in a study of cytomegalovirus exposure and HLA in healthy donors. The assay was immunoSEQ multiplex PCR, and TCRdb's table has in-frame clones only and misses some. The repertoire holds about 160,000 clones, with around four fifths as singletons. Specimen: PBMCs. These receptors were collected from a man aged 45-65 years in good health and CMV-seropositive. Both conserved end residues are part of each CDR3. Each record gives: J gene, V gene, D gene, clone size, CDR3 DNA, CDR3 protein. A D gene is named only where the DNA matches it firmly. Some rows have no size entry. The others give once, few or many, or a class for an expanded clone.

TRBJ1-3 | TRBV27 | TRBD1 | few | TGTGCCAGCACAACAGGGGTCGGAAACACCATATATTTT | CASTTGVGNTIYF
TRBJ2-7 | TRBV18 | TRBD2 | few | TGTGCCAGCTCACCACCTTGGGGGACTAGCGGTTCCGCCTACGAGCAGTACTTC | CASSPPWGTSGSAYEQYF
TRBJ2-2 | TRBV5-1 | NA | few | TGCGCCAGCAGCCGCTCTCCCGGGACTGGGGGGATCGGGGAGCTGTTTTTT | CASSRSPGTGGIGELFF
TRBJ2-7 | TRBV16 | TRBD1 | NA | TGTGCCAGCAGCCAAGCGACAGGGGGGGCGACCTACGAGCAGTACTTC | CASSQATGGATYEQYF
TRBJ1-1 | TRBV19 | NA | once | TGTGCCAGTAGTGCCCAATGGGAGACTGAAGCTTTCTTT | CASSAQWETEAFF
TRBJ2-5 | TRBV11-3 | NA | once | TGTGCCAGCAGCGGCCAGGCTGGGGAGACCCAGTACTTC | CASSGQAGETQYF
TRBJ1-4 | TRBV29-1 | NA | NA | TGCAGCGTCCGAGCAGGGGCACAGGAGGCAACTAATGAAAAACTGTTTTTT | CSVRAGAQEATNEKLFF
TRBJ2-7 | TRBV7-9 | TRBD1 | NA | TGTGCCAGCAGCTCGGGACAGGGAACCTACGAGCAGTACTTC | CASSSGQGTYEQYF
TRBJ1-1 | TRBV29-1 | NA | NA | TGCAGCGTTAATCTCAGGGGCCCTGAAGCTTTCTTT | CSVNLRGPEAFF
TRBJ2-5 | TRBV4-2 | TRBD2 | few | TGTGCCAGCAGCCAAGAAGGCCTAGCGGGGGGTCAGTACTTC | CASSQEGLAGGQYF
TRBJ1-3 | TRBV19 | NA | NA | TGTGCCAGTAGTATGGGGCAGACTGGAAACACCATATATTTT | CASSMGQTGNTIYF
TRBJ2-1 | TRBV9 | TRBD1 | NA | TGTGCCAGCAGCGACGATACCGGGACAGGGGGAGTGTACAATGAGCAGTTCTTC | CASSDDTGTGGVYNEQFF
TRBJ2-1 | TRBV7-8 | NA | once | TGTGCCAGCCGCCGGGGGAGCTCCTACAATGAGCAGTTCTTC | CASRRGSSYNEQFF
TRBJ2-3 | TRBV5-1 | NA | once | TGCGCCAGCAGCTTGATTAGCGCCCCCACAGATACGCAGTATTTT | CASSLISAPTDTQYF
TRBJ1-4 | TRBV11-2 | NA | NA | TGTGCCAGCAGCTTCTCTGGGGAGGGGAATGAAAAACTGTTTTTT | CASSFSGEGNEKLFF
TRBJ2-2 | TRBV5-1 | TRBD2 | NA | TGCGCCAGCAGCAGGATAGCGGGGGCCTACGCCGGGGAGCTGTTTTTT | CASSRIAGAYAGELFF
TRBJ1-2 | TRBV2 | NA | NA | TGTGCCAGCAGCACGGGACTGACGGGAAATAACTATGGCTACACCTTC | CASSTGLTGNNYGYTF
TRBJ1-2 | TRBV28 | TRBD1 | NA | TGTGCCAGCAGTTTGACAGGGACGTCAATCTATGGCTACACCTTC | CASSLTGTSIYGYTF
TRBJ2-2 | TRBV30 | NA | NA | TGTGCCTGGAGTGGAGGTAGTCCGTTTCGGGACACCGGGGAGCTGTTTTTT | CAWSGGSPFRDTGELFF
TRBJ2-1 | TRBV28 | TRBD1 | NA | TGTGCCAAACACTTCCGGGACAGGGGGCGAGATGAGCAGTTCTTC | CAKHFRDRGRDEQFF
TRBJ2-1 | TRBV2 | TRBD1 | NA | TGTGCCAGCAGTACCGACAGGGCTGAGCAGTTCTTC | CASSTDRAEQFF
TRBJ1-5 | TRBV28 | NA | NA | TGTGCCAGCAGCAACCCGGGTAAGCCCCAGCATTTT | CASSNPGKPQHF
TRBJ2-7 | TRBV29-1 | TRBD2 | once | TGCAGCGTCGCGGGGGGGCGAGAAACAACCTACGAGCAGTACTTC | CSVAGGRETTYEQYF
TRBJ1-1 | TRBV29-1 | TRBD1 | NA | TGCAGCGTTGAGAACACAGGGGGAGGGGACACTGAAGCTTTCTTT | CSVENTGGGDTEAFF
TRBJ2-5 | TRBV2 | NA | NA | TGTGCCAGCAGTGATTCTAGGGGAAGTAGTGCTGGCGAGACCCAGTACTTC | CASSDSRGSSAGETQYF
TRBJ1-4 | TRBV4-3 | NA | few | TGCGCCAGCAGCCAAGGAGCTAATGAAAAACTGTTTTTT | CASSQGANEKLFF
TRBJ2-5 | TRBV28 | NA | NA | TGTGCCAGCAGCCCCACAGGGGTCGGGAGAGAGACCCAGTACTTC | CASSPTGVGRETQYF
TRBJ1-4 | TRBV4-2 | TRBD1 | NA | TGTGCCAGCAGCCGGCGCCAGGGCGCCGGGACAGGGGGATTTTCAACTAATGAAAAACTGTTTTTT | CASSRRQGAGTGGFSTNEKLFF
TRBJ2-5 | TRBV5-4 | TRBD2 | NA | TGTGCCAGCAGCGCGGCTGCGGGAGGGCAAGAGACCCAGTACTTC | CASSAAAGGQETQYF
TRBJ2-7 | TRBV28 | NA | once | TGTGCCAGCAGTTTAGGGCAGGCCCCCTACGAGCAGTACTTC | CASSLGQAPYEQYF
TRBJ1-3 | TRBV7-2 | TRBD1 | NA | TGTGCCAGCAGCTCGGGACAGGATTCTGGAAACACCATATATTTT | CASSSGQDSGNTIYF
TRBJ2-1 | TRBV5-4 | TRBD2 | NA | TGTGCCAGCAGCTCCCGGGGACTTGCGGGGGGAAGATTATACAATGAGCAGTTCTTC | CASSSRGLAGGRLYNEQFF
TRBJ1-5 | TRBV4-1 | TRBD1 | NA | TGCGCCAGCAGCCAAGGACAGGGAGTGAGTCCGGGGAATCAGCCCCAGCATTTT | CASSQGQGVSPGNQPQHF
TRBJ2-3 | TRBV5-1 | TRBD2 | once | TGCGCCAGCAGCTTCGGGAGGGCCGGGGCAGATACGCAGTATTTT | CASSFGRAGADTQYF
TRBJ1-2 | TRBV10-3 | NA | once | TGTGCCATCCAGGGTAACTATGGCTACACCTTC | CAIQGNYGYTF
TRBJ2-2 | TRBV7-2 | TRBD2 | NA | TGTGCCAGCGACATCGGGAGGACCGGGGAGCTGTTTTTT | CASDIGRTGELFF
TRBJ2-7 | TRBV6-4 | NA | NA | TGTGCCAGCAGACCGAGGGTGAGGGAGCAGTACTTC | CASRPRVREQYF
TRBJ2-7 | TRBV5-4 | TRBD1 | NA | TGTGCCAGCAGCCCGGGGAGACAGGGCTACGAGCAGTACTTC | CASSPGRQGYEQYF
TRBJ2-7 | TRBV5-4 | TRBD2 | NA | TGTGCCAGCAGCGCCGGACTAGACTACGAGCAGTACTTC | CASSAGLDYEQYF
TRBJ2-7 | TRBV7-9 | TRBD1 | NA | TGTGCCAGCAGCCGGGGACAGGGGATAGGCGAGCAGTACTTC | CASSRGQGIGEQYF
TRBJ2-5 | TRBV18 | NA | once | TGTGCCACCCGTCCGGGGGGCGTCCAAGAGACCCAGTACTTC | CATRPGGVQETQYF
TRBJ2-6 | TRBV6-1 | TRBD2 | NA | TGTGCCAGCAGTGGACTAGCGGGGGTGGCTGGGGCCAACGTCCTGACTTTC | CASSGLAGVAGANVLTF
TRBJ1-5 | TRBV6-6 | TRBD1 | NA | TGTGCCAGCAGTTACCGGACAGGGGATAGGGCTCAGCCCCAGCATTTT | CASSYRTGDRAQPQHF
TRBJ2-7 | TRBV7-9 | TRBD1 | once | TGTGCCAGCAGTCGCGGACAGGGGCAACACGAGCAGTACTTC | CASSRGQGQHEQYF
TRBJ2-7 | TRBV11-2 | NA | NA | TGTGCCAGCAGCCCCCGGATATCAATAAGCGAGCAGTACTTC | CASSPRISISEQYF
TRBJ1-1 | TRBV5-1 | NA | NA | TGCGCCAGCAGCTTGCCCGGTAGGAGCACTGAAGCTTTCTTT | CASSLPGRSTEAFF
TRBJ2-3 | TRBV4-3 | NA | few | TGCGCCAGCAGCCAAGATGGGGGGGGCCAGACAGATACGCAGTATTTT | CASSQDGGGQTDTQYF
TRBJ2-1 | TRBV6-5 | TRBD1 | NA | TGTGCCAGCACCTCGACAGGGTTCGATGAGCAGTTCTTC | CASTSTGFDEQFF
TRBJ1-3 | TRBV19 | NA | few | TGTGCCAGTAGTATAACTGGGGGCAGGAGCTCTGGAAACACCATATATTTT | CASSITGGRSSGNTIYF
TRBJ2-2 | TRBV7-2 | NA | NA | TGTGCCAGCAGCTCCTACACCGGGGAGCTGTTTTTT | CASSSYTGELFF
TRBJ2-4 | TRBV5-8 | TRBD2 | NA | TGTGCCAGCAGGCCGGGACTAGCGGGAGGGGGGGAACGGAACATTCAGTACTTC | CASRPGLAGGGERNIQYF
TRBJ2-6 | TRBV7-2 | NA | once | TGTGCCAGCAGCTTCGGAGGGATTAACTCTGGGGCCAACGTCCTGACTTTC | CASSFGGINSGANVLTF
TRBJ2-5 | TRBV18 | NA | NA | TGTGCCAGCTCACCCCCCCCGAGTCGACCGGGAGATCGAGAGACCCAGTACTTC | CASSPPPSRPGDRETQYF
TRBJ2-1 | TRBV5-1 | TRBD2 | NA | TGCGCCAGCAGCAGGCTAGCGGGAGGAACGACGTACAATGAGCAGTTCTTC | CASSRLAGGTTYNEQFF
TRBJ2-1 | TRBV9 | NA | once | TGTGCCAGCAGCAAATCAGGGGCCCGCTCCTACAATGAGCAGTTCTTC | CASSKSGARSYNEQFF
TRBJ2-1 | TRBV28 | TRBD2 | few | TGTGCCAGCAGTCAACTAGCGATAGAGCAGTTCTTC | CASSQLAIEQFF
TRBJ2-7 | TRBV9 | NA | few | TGTGCCAGCAGCGTAAGGTGGGAGTCTTCCGAGCAGTACTTC | CASSVRWESSEQYF
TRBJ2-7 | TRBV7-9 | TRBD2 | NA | TGTGCCAGCAGCTTTACGACTAGCGGGAACTACGAGCAGTACTTC | CASSFTTSGNYEQYF